This TCR beta chain is from a study of memory CD4+ T cells and cytomegalovirus serostatus. Libraries were prepared by immunoSEQ multiplex PCR; TCRdb keeps only in-frame clonotypes and omits some of them. Of some 95,000 clones listed, 80% were seen once; the top ten hold approximately 4%. Trimming left V 4 bases short and J 0 bases short, with 10 bases between. This CDR3 has 14 amino acids. The V gene's germline CDR1 is SGHRS and CDR2 YFSETQ. Single viable CD3+CD4+CD8-CD45RO+ cells were sorted as the memory CD4+ T cells. The clonotype was recovered from an adult in good health and CMV-seropositive. The chain recombines TRBV5-1 with TRBJ2-5; D might be TRBD1 (6 bases). Sequencing was carried out using memory CD4+ T cells from blood. The CDR3 region has the DNA TGCGCCAGCAGCCTGTGGACAGACCAAGAGACCCAGTACTTC. Its protein is CASSLWTDQETQYF.